The next 19 T cell receptor beta chains were all read from a single sample in a study of CD8 T cells in Susac syndrome. An input of roughly 0.45 to 1 ug of RNA was subjected to reverse transcription using random hexamers. TCRdb itself ran the immunoSEQ multiplex PCR reads through MiXCR, one entry per CDR3 protein. Seen here are around 200,000 distinct CDR3 sequences, 85% to 95% observed once, and the top ten hold 0.1%. The sequenced material came from CD4+ T cells from PBMCs. The receptors shown here come from a human donor in good health.

This chain uses TRBV6-2 or TRBV6-3 with TRBJ1-1, with D perhaps matching TRBD1 (6 bases). Germline CDR1 is MNHEY and CDR2 is SVGEGT. V lost 2 bases and J lost 4, with 14 bases in between. CDR3 length: 15 residues. The CDR3 reads CASSYAGAGSTEAFF. Here the CDR3 DNA reads TGTGCCAGCAGTTACGCAGGGGCGGGGAGCACTGAAGCTTTCTTT.

V is TRBV7-2 and J is TRBJ2-5, with 8 positions matching TRBD1. The V and J ends lost 3 bases and 1 base, in that order; junction bases with no gene match: 4. Germline V gene sequence: CDR1 SGHTA, CDR2 FQGNSA. This CDR3 is built from 15 residues. The CDR3 region is CASSLDRVRQETQYF. Written as DNA, the CDR3 is TGTGCCAGCAGCTTGGACAGGGTTCGCCAAGAGACCCAGTACTTC.

The rearrangement links TRBV30 to TRBJ2-3; the D gene is possibly TRBD2 (5 bases). CDR1 is GTSNPN, CDR2 SVGIG, per germline (reference sequence). Trimming stripped 4 bases from V and 5 bases from J, with 10 bases between. This CDR3 spans 12 amino acids. CDR3 nucleotides: TGTGCCTGGATTCCGGGAAGAGATACGCAGTATTTT. It codes for CAWIPGRDTQYF.

The V gene is TRBV29-1, the J gene TRBJ2-3; 11 bases fit TRBD2. The CDR3 extends over 14 amino acids. Trimming at V came to 2 bases and at J to 5 bases, leaving 3 bases not matched to a gene. Per germline, CDR1 SQVTM and CDR2 ANQGSEA. DNA of the CDR3: TGCAGCGTTGAAACTAGCGGGGGTGTAGATACGCAGTATTTT. This codes for CSVETSGGVDTQYF.

The chain employs TRBV27 and TRBJ1-2, with unresolved D. CDR1 and CDR2 (germline): MNHEY, SMNVEV (reference sequence). Trimming took 8 bases from V and 8 from J, leaving 12 bases between them. This CDR3 has 11 amino acids. The CDR3 coding sequence is TGTGCCAGCGGCGGGCTGGCGGGCTACACCTTC. It is translated as CASGGLAGYTF.

The genes are TRBV28 and TRBJ1-1; tentatively, D is TRBD1 (6 bases). The CDR3 extends over 13 amino acids. Looked up from germline, CDR1 is MDHEN and CDR2 is SYDVKM. Trimming stripped 3 bases from V and 4 bases from J, with 9 bases between. This CDR3 reads CASSFLGATEAFF. The CDR3 DNA reads as TGTGCCAGCAGTTTTCTGGGGGCCACTGAAGCTTTCTTT.

In DNA, the CDR3 is TGCAGCGCAACCCAACCAGGGATAAATGAGCAGTTCTTC. Translation: CSATQPGINEQFF. The J gene is TRBJ2-1, the V gene TRBV29-1, with D possibly being TRBD1 (5 bases). Trimming cost V 7 bases and J 7 bases, with 17 bases left between them. This CDR3 comprises 13 residues. Per the germline V gene, CDR1 is SQVTM and CDR2 is ANQGSEA.

The chain combines TRBV6-6 with TRBJ1-5; TRBD1 matches 8 bases. Germline CDR1 is MNHNY and CDR2 is SVGAGI (reference sequence). The CDR3 loop spans 13 amino acids. V lost 2 bases to trimming and J lost 11 bases; unmatched junction nucleotides: 5. DNA of the CDR3: TGTGCCAGCAGTTACCCGGACAGGGCGGCCCAGCATTTT. Translated, it gives CASSYPDRAAQHF.

The DNA of the CDR3 is TGTGCCAGCAGCCTGCAGGGTAGACCCTACACCTTC. Its protein product is CASSLQGRPYTF. The chain employs TRBV28 and TRBJ1-2, with D possibly being TRBD1 (5 bases). The V end was cut by 6 bases, the J end by 10 bases, with 15 bases between. The CDR3 has 12 amino acids. Per germline, CDR1 MDHEN and CDR2 SYDVKM.

The chain carries TRBV25-1 and TRBJ1-2; possibly TRBD1 for D (5 bases). Germline V gives CDR1 MGHDK, CDR2 SYGVNS. Between the trimmed V and J ends, which lost 4 bases and 8 bases, there was a span of 14 bases. CDR3 length equals 13 residues. The DNA of the CDR3 is TGTGCCAGCAGTGGGTCCAGGGAGCGGGGCTACACCTTC. The encoded protein is CASSGSRERGYTF.

In nucleotides, the CDR3 is TGTGCCAGCAGCGTAGTCCCCGACGGTACGGGCAATGAGCAGTTCTTC. This encodes CASSVVPDGTGNEQFF. The V call is TRBV9, the J call TRBJ2-1, with D hard to call. The ends were cut back, 0 bases at V and 6 bases at J, with 16 bases in the middle. Per germline, CDR1 SGDLS and CDR2 YYNGEE. The CDR3 is made up of 16 amino acids.

This clonotype was seen just once. The J gene is TRBJ2-7, the V gene TRBV7-9, with D uncertain. Germline CDR1 SEHNR, CDR2 FQNEAQ (reference sequence). There are 12 residues in the CDR3. Trimming removed 3 bases at V and 6 bases at J, with 9 bases between. As DNA, the CDR3 is TGTGCCAGCAGCTTCCCAGATAGCGAGCAGTACGTC. This translates into CASSFPDSEQYV.

The J gene is TRBJ2-5, the V gene TRBV20-1, with 7 bases that match TRBD2. V shed 5 bases and J 3 bases; nucleotides not matched to a gene: 6. The germline V gene has CDR1 DFQATT and CDR2 SNEGSKA (reference sequence). CDR3 length: 13 residues. CDR3 nucleotides: TGCAGTGCTGTCGACGGGGGGAAAGAGACCCAGTACTTC. Its translation is CSAVDGGKETQYF.

The gene calls are TRBV24-1 and TRBJ2-2, with D uncertain. Per the germline V gene, CDR1 is KGHDR and CDR2 is SFDVKD. This CDR3 has 15 residues. Trimming removed 0 bases at V and 6 bases at J, with 10 bases between. The CDR3 spells CATSDLHLAAGELFF. The CDR3 DNA reads TGTGCCACCAGTGATTTGCATTTAGCCGCCGGGGAGCTGTTTTTT.

The chain recombines TRBV7-9 with TRBJ2-5; either TRBD1 or TRBD2 may fit D (6 bases each). Trimming shortened V by 5 bases and J by 5 bases, and 18 bases separated the two germline ends. CDR3 size: 15 residues. Germline CDR1 and CDR2: SEHNR and FQNEAQ (reference sequence). DNA for the CDR3: TGTGCCAGCAGCGGCTCGTGGGGGGCCGGGGAGACCCAGTACTTC. It specifies CASSGSWGAGETQYF.

The J gene is TRBJ1-2, the V gene TRBV12-3 or TRBV12-4; maybe TRBD1 (5 bases). V lost 5 bases and J lost 4, with 5 bases in between. This CDR3 has 11 residues. The CDR3 loop is CASSGGYGYTF. The CDR3 coding sequence is TGTGCCAGCAGTGGGGGCTATGGCTACACCTTC.

The chain joins TRBV9 to TRBJ2-3, with D perhaps assigned TRBD1 or TRBD2 (5 bases each). From germline, CDR1 is SGDLS and CDR2 YYNGEE. V dropped 5 bases and J dropped 0 bases, with 10 bases sitting between them. The CDR3 loop spans 14 amino acids. CDR3 DNA sequence: TGTGCCAGCAGGACAGACTACAGCACAGATACGCAGTATTTT. The encoded protein is CASRTDYSTDTQYF.

The chain uses TRBV20-1 and TRBJ1-5; no firm D call. There are 14 residues in the CDR3. Germline V gene lookup returns CDR1 DFQATT and CDR2 SNEGSKA (reference sequence). Deletions cut 3 bases from V and 8 bases from J, with 17 bases between. CDR3 loop: CSARTKGRSEPQHF. CDR3 sequence (DNA): TGCAGTGCTAGGACAAAAGGGAGGTCGGAGCCCCAGCATTTT.

The genes are TRBV29-1 and TRBJ2-1; D might be TRBD1 or TRBD2, each matching 5 bases. CDR3 length: 13 residues. CDR1 and CDR2 from the germline V gene are SQVTM and ANQGSEA. The V gene lost 7 bases and the J gene lost 5 bases, with 15 bases spanning the gap. CDR3 in amino acids: CSAEGWENNEQFF. CDR3 bases: TGCAGCGCAGAGGGGTGGGAAAACAATGAGCAGTTCTTC.